These 27 T cell receptor beta chains share one sample of origin, sequenced in a study of graft-versus-host responses after intestinal transplantation. Sequencing used immunoSEQ multiplex PCR; TCRdb keeps in-frame clones, though not all of them. Of some 100,000 clones listed, about nine tenths are singletons. These receptors are not linked to any known antigen. Here the sequenced sample was unstimulated CD8+ T cells sorted from spleen or lymph node cells, taken before intestinal transplant. These receptors were collected from a human donor who received an intestinal transplant.

The chain is built from TRBV10-2 and TRBJ2-3, with TRBD2 as a possible D gene (5 bases). Germline assignment: CDR1 WSHSY and CDR2 SAAADI. The CDR3 covers 15 residues. The CDR3 loop is CAAAGVRLATDTQYF. As DNA, the CDR3 is TGCGCTGCGGCGGGCGTTCGGCTAGCCACAGATACGCAGTATTTT.

The J gene is TRBJ2-4, the V gene TRBV27, with D unclear. The CDR3 spans 11 residues. V was pared by 6 bases and J by 7 bases, with 7 bases between. The germline V gene has CDR1 MNHEY and CDR2 SMNVEV (reference sequence). The chain's CDR3 is CASSFGNIQYF. DNA for the CDR3: TGTGCCAGCAGCTTCGGCAACATTCAGTACTTC.

This clone was picked up one time. The V call is TRBV4-1, the J call TRBJ2-5, with D unclear. The CDR3 is 15 amino acids. Trimming left V 4 bases short and J 2 bases short, with 14 bases between. Germline V gene sequence: CDR1 MGHRA, CDR2 YSYEKL. CDR3 nucleotides: TGCGCCAGCAGCCTAGAAGTGGGTTTACAAGAGACCCAGTACTTC. Translation: CASSLEVGLQETQYF.

This clone showed up just a few times. CDR3 in amino acids: CASSRDIYNSPLHF. CDR3 DNA: TGTGCCAGCAGCCGGGACATCTATAATTCACCCCTCCACTTT. This chain connects TRBV7-3 to TRBJ1-6, with a tentative D call TRBD1 (6 bases). The CDR3 covers 14 residues. The V end was cut by 5 bases, the J end by 3 bases, with 8 bases between. CDR1 is SGHTA, CDR2 FQGTGA, per germline. The entire variable domain, with the rest obtained from reference TRBV7-3 and TRBJ1-6, is as follows: GAGVSQTPSNKVTEKGKYVELRCDPISGHTALYWYRQSLGQGPEFLIYFQGTGAADDSGLPNDRFFAVRPEGSVSTLKIQRTERGDSAVYLCASSRDIYNSPLHFGNGTRLTVT.

V usage is TRBV5-6 and J usage is TRBJ2-1; tentative D call: TRBD1 (5 bases). V was shortened by 1 base and J by 6 bases, with 11 bases between the two germline ends. Germline V gene sequence: CDR1 SGHDT, CDR2 YYEEEE. The CDR3 is 14 amino acids. DNA for the CDR3: TGTGCCAGCAGCTTGATGGGCAGGGTCAATGAGCAGTTCTTC. It specifies CASSLMGRVNEQFF.

The CDR3 spells CASGTEQETQYF. DNA of the CDR3: TGTGCTAGTGGTACAGAACAAGAGACCCAGTACTTC. The J gene is TRBJ2-5, the V gene TRBV12-5; D uncertain. V was cut by 5 bases and J by 2 bases, with 6 bases left in between. The CDR3 contains 12 residues. Germline-derived CDR1 and CDR2 are LGHNT and FRNRAP.

This sequence joins TRBV7-6 and TRBJ2-7, with D unclear. CDR3 length equals 13 residues. V was cut by 5 bases and J by 2 bases, with 10 bases left in between. Per the germline V gene, CDR1 is SGHVS and CDR2 is FNYEAQ. The CDR3 is CASSPTETYEQYF. DNA for the CDR3: TGTGCCAGCAGCCCAACAGAGACCTACGAGCAGTACTTC.

The rearrangement joins TRBV19 to TRBJ2-1; D may be TRBD1 (6 bases). CDR3 length: 15 amino acids. Germline V gene sequence: CDR1 LNHDA, CDR2 SQIVND (reference sequence). Trimming removed 1 base from V and 5 bases from J, with 12 bases in between. CDR3 amino acids: CASSIGWGLDNEQFF. The CDR3, as DNA: TGTGCCAGTAGTATAGGGTGGGGGCTCGACAATGAGCAGTTCTTC. Variable domain in full (rest from reference TRBV19 and TRBJ2-1): DGGITQSPKYLFRKEGQNVTLSCEQNLNHDAMYWYRQDPGQGLRLIYYSQIVNDFQKGDIAEGYSVSREKKESFPLTVTSAQKNPTAFYLCASSIGWGLDNEQFFGPGTRLTVL.

This clone was observed a few times. The gene calls are TRBV6-5 and TRBJ2-7; D ambiguous. Trimming shortened V by 6 bases and J by 5 bases, and 11 bases separated the two germline ends. The length of the CDR3 is 12 residues. The germline CDR1 and CDR2 sequences are MNHEY and SVGAGI. The CDR3 coding sequence is TGTGCCAGCAGGCGATTAAGGGACGAGCAGTACTTC. Translating gives CASRRLRDEQYF.

V usage is TRBV6-5 and J usage is TRBJ2-1; TRBD2 matches at 10 bases. V was clipped by 5 bases and J by 9 bases; unmatched bases: 4. Germline CDR1 reads MNHEY; CDR2 reads SVGAGI. The CDR3 loop spans 13 amino acids. This chain's CDR3 is CASSPGLAREQFF. The CDR3 nucleotides are TGTGCCAGCAGTCCGGGACTAGCGCGTGAGCAGTTCTTC.

V gene TRBV12-2 combines with J gene TRBJ2-3; TRBD2, as called in the table, went unchecked against the DNA. TRBV12-2 is classified as a pseudogene. This CDR3 contains 13 residues. The CDR3 sequence is CASRPTGTDTQYF. The CDR3 region has the DNA TGTGCAAGTCGACCTACTGGCACAGATACGCAGTATTTT.

This sequence joins TRBV6-5 and TRBJ2-3; no clear D. Looked up from germline, CDR1 is MNHEY and CDR2 is SVGAGI. CDR3 length: 12 residues. V was shortened by 2 bases and J by 2 bases, with 2 bases between the two germline ends. The CDR3 DNA follows: TGTGCCAGCAGTTACACCACAGATACGCAGTATTTT. This translates into CASSYTTDTQYF.

This chain joins TRBV27 and TRBJ2-1; 9 positions agree with TRBD1. The germline V gene has CDR1 MNHEY and CDR2 SMNVEV (reference sequence). The CDR3 has 16 residues. V trimming: 3 bases; J trimming: 8 bases; junction bases outside the gene matches: 11. The CDR3 loop is CASSFLGQGPGDEQFF. The CDR3 bases are TGTGCCAGCAGTTTTTTAGGACAGGGGCCAGGGGATGAGCAGTTCTTC.

This chain joins TRBV9 and TRBJ2-3, with TRBD2 identical over 9 bases. The germline gives CDR1 SGDLS, CDR2 YYNGEE. Losses at the gene ends were 3 bases for V and 2 bases for J; bases not matched to a gene: 10. The CDR3 is made up of 17 amino acids. The CDR3 sequence: CASSEYSGSGPTDTQYF. CDR3 DNA: TGTGCCAGCAGCGAGTATAGCGGGAGCGGTCCCACAGATACGCAGTATTTT.

This clone was found once. The V call is TRBV4-1, the J call TRBJ2-1; 7 bases are shared with TRBD2. The CDR3 spans 16 residues. CDR1 is MGHRA and CDR2 is YSYEKL in the germline V gene. Germline trimming cut 1 base from V and 7 bases from J; bases unmatched to any gene: 10. The chain's CDR3 is CASSQGRLAVSNEQFF. The CDR3 nucleotides read TGCGCCAGCAGCCAAGGGCGGCTAGCGGTGTCGAATGAGCAGTTCTTC.

The chain recombines TRBV9 with TRBJ2-1; a possible D gene is TRBD1 (5 bases). V shed 3 bases and J shed 0 bases, with 10 bases lying between them. CDR1 is SGDLS and CDR2 is YYNGEE in the germline V gene. This CDR3 contains 15 residues. CDR3 in DNA: TGTGCCAGCAGCGCCGACAGTAGCTCCTACAATGAGCAGTTCTTC. Translating gives CASSADSSSYNEQFF.

This chain uses TRBV4-1 with TRBJ1-2; maybe TRBD1 (6 bases). The germline gives CDR1 MGHRA, CDR2 YSYEKL. Trimming left V 1 base short and J 8 bases short, with 14 bases between. The CDR3 covers 14 residues. CDR3 residues: CASSQGSGTSGYTF. CDR3 DNA: TGCGCCAGCAGCCAAGGTTCCGGGACAAGCGGCTACACCTTC.

The chain joins TRBV6-5 to TRBJ1-2; TRBD1 might be the D (5 bases). The CDR3 contains 16 residues. V was trimmed by 4 bases and J by 2 bases, leaving 17 bases between them. CDR1 and CDR2 (germline): MNHEY, SVGAGI. The CDR3 coding sequence is TGTGCCAGCAGTTCCCTAAGCAGGGACGGCAACTATGGCTACACCTTC. This encodes CASSSLSRDGNYGYTF.

CDR3 region: CASSIEGDQQFF. CDR3 in DNA: TGTGCCAGTAGTATTGAGGGCGATCAGCAGTTCTTC. The V call is TRBV19, the J call TRBJ2-1, with a tentative D call TRBD2 (5 bases). The CDR3 spans 12 residues. Germline V gene lookup returns CDR1 LNHDA and CDR2 SQIVND (reference sequence). The V end was cut by 3 bases, the J end by 11 bases, with 11 bases between.

V gene TRBV19 combines with J gene TRBJ1-3, with unresolved D. Trimming left V 6 bases short and J 3 bases short, with 12 bases between. Per germline, CDR1 LNHDA and CDR2 SQIVND (reference sequence). CDR3 length equals 14 residues. As DNA, the CDR3 is TGTGCCAGTAGCCCGATCGGGGATGGAAACACCATATATTTT. Translation gives CASSPIGDGNTIYF.

The CDR3 loop is CASSLDSLNTEAFF. CDR3 DNA: TGTGCCAGCAGCTTAGACAGCTTGAACACTGAAGCTTTCTTT. This chain links TRBV5-6 with TRBJ1-1, with D possibly being TRBD1 (5 bases). Germline V gives CDR1 SGHDT, CDR2 YYEEEE. Trimming took 2 bases from V and 0 from J, leaving 8 bases between them. The CDR3 has 14 amino acids.

V gene TRBV10-2 combines with J gene TRBJ1-4; maybe TRBD1 (6 bases). Germline V gives CDR1 WSHSY, CDR2 SAAADI. Trimming removed 7 bases at V and 8 bases at J, with 17 bases between. The CDR3 has 14 residues. CDR3 protein: CASNGQGPYEKLFF. CDR3 bases: TGCGCCAGCAACGGCCAGGGGCCGTACGAAAAACTGTTTTTT.

As concerns this clone: This specimen includes other DNA sequences encoding the same CDR3. V gene TRBV20-1 combines with J gene TRBJ2-5; D is unclear. CDR1 is DFQATT, CDR2 SNEGSKA, per germline (reference sequence). This CDR3 has 10 amino acids. V was clipped by 3 bases and J by 5 bases, with 4 bases between them. Here the CDR3 reads CSASSETQYF. The CDR3 nucleotides read TGCAGTGCTAGCTCTGAGACCCAGTACTTC.

This clone was found a few times. V usage is TRBV6-5 and J usage is TRBJ1-2; the D gene is possibly TRBD1 (6 bases). The V end lost 2 bases, the J end lost 6 bases, and 16 bases lay between the germline ends. Germline-derived CDR1 and CDR2 are MNHEY and SVGAGI. This CDR3 is 15 amino acids long. CDR3: CASSYGNRASNGYTF. In DNA form, the CDR3 reads TGTGCCAGCAGTTACGGGAACAGGGCCTCAAATGGCTACACCTTC.

V and J are TRBV19 and TRBJ1-1, with a tentative D call TRBD1 (5 bases). V dropped 9 bases and J dropped 4 bases, with 18 bases sitting between them. This CDR3 is built from 14 residues. Germline V CDR1 and CDR2: LNHDA, SQIVND (reference sequence). In nucleotides, the CDR3 is TGTGCCAGCCACATGGGGGGAGGTCTCACTGAAGCTTTCTTT. Amino acids: CASHMGGGLTEAFF.

In its sample, this clone was seen a few times. The chain carries TRBV7-9 and TRBJ2-3; D is perhaps TRBD2 (5 bases). V was shortened by 4 bases and J by 2 bases, with 13 bases between the two germline ends. The CDR3 is 15 residues long. Germline-derived CDR1 and CDR2 are SEHNR and FQNEAQ (reference sequence). CDR3 DNA: TGTGCCAGCAGCTCCACGGAGGTTAACACAGATACGCAGTATTTT. This translates into CASSSTEVNTDTQYF.

The rearrangement links TRBV2 to TRBJ2-1, with no clear D. The CDR3 runs 10 residues. Trimming stripped 6 bases from V and 7 bases from J, with 4 bases between. From germline, CDR1 is SNHLY and CDR2 FYNNEI. CDR3 protein: CASRTNEQFF. CDR3 DNA: TGTGCCAGCAGGACGAATGAGCAGTTCTTC.